Following are 14 T cell receptor beta chains from one sample sequenced in a study of cytomegalovirus exposure and HLA in healthy donors. TCRdb's table, derived via immunoSEQ multiplex PCR, lists solely in-frame clones and lacks some. The sample holds some 250,000 clones, less than 95% seen once. Sequenced material: PBMCs. These receptors all stem from a woman aged 25 to 45 in good health and CMV-seronegative.

J is TRBJ2-2 and V is TRBV4-3, with 9 bases aligning to TRBD2. V lost 0 bases and J lost 8; bases outside the gene matches: 7. Germline CDR1 is LGHNA and CDR2 is YSLEER. There are 16 residues in the CDR3. CDR3 bases: TGCGCCAGCAGCCAAGATATGGCGGGAGGGCCTGGGGAGCTGTTTTTT. It encodes CASSQDMAGGPGELFF.

The chain recombines TRBV27 with TRBJ2-1; perhaps TRBD2 as D (5 bases). The V gene lost 8 bases and the J gene lost 14 bases, with 22 bases spanning the gap. CDR3 length equals 13 residues. CDR1 MNHEY and CDR2 SMNVEV come from the germline V gene (reference sequence). In DNA, the CDR3 is TGTGCCAGCGGGCCAGCCCGAACTAGTTTTGAGTTCTTC. Residues: CASGPARTSFEFF.

In regard to this clone: Other DNA sequences within the sample encode an identical CDR3. The J gene is TRBJ2-7, the V gene TRBV9; 7 bases align to TRBD2. The CDR3 loop spans 13 amino acids. Trimming removed 0 bases from V and 6 bases from J; junction bases left unmatched: 3. Germline CDR1 is SGDLS and CDR2 is YYNGEE. The CDR3 here is CASSVAPGGEQYF. The CDR3 coding sequence is TGTGCCAGCAGCGTAGCTCCGGGGGGCGAGCAGTACTTC.

CDR3 sequence (DNA): TGTGCCAGCAAAAGTCGGGGCTCCTACGAGCAGTACTTC. This encodes CASKSRGSYEQYF. The chain joins TRBV6-1 to TRBJ2-7; the D gene is possibly TRBD2 (5 bases). Germline CDR1 reads MNHNS; CDR2 reads SASEGT. The CDR3 runs to 13 residues. V lost 7 bases and J lost 0, with 10 bases in between.

V gene TRBV30 combines with J gene TRBJ1-4; tentatively, D is TRBD1 (6 bases). The CDR3 length is 15 residues. CDR1 and CDR2 from the germline V gene are GTSNPN and SVGIG (reference sequence). V was trimmed by 4 bases and J by 2 bases, leaving 14 bases between them. The CDR3 loop reads CAWTKLRGTNEKLFF. In DNA form, the CDR3 reads TGTGCCTGGACCAAGCTCAGGGGTACTAATGAAAAACTGTTTTTT.

This chain uses TRBV7-3 with TRBJ2-3, with 10 nucleotides matching TRBD1. This CDR3 spans 14 amino acids. V was pared by 4 bases and J by 4 bases, with 2 bases of the junction left unmatched. The germline V gene encodes CDR1 SGHTA and CDR2 FQGTGA. The CDR3 spells CASSSTGGADTQYF. CDR3 sequence (DNA): TGTGCCAGCAGCTCGACAGGGGGCGCAGATACGCAGTATTTT.

The V and J genes are TRBV11-3 and TRBJ2-1; the D is unclear. Germline V gene sequence: CDR1 SGHNT, CDR2 YENEEA. Deletions cut 0 bases from V and 4 bases from J, with 16 bases between. The CDR3 runs 17 residues. DNA of the CDR3: TGTGCCAGCAGCTTAGAAAGGTGGGCTCGCCCGTACAATGAGCAGTTCTTC. It specifies CASSLERWARPYNEQFF.

Only one count was recorded for this clone. The chain couples TRBV13 to TRBJ2-5; 8 bases align to TRBD2. After removal of 6 bases from V and 5 bases from J, the junction contained 14 bases not matched to a gene. The CDR3 consists of 16 residues. Per the germline V gene, CDR1 is PRHDT and CDR2 is FYEKMQ (reference sequence). Here the CDR3 reads CASSHQLSTGGETQYF. In DNA, the CDR3 is TGTGCCAGCAGTCACCAACTTAGTACGGGAGGGGAGACCCAGTACTTC.

V is TRBV7-2 and J is TRBJ1-2; D is ambiguous. The CDR3 runs 12 residues. Germline V gene data show CDR1 as SGHTA and CDR2 as FQGNSA. With 1 base removed from V and 5 bases from J, the gap between germline ends came to 5 bases. The CDR3 here is CASSLVGYGYTF. The CDR3 DNA is TGTGCCAGCAGCTTAGTGGGGTATGGCTACACCTTC.

The gene calls are TRBV28 and TRBJ1-1, with TRBD1 matching over 7 bases. V shed 5 bases, J shed 7 bases, and the junction held 10 bases outside the gene matches. This CDR3 is built from 14 residues. CDR1 is MDHEN, CDR2 SYDVKM, per germline. The chain's CDR3 is CASSNRGGADEAFF. The CDR3 bases are TGTGCCAGCAGTAACCGAGGGGGCGCTGATGAAGCTTTCTTT.

In this sample, this clone turned up once. The rearrangement links TRBV18 to TRBJ2-3; no clear D gene. Germline CDR1 is KGHSH and CDR2 is LQKENI. Trimming removed 3 bases from V and 4 bases from J, with 8 bases in between. The length of the CDR3 is 13 residues. The CDR3 sequence: CASSPGQPDTQYF. The CDR3 DNA reads as TGTGCCAGCTCACCCGGCCAGCCAGATACGCAGTATTTT.

CDR3 region: CASSLAGGYNEQFF. As DNA, the CDR3 is TGTGCCAGCAGCCTAGCGGGAGGGTACAATGAGCAGTTCTTC. The chain links TRBV6-1 to TRBJ2-1, with TRBD2 identical over 12 bases. Trimming took 6 bases from V and 4 from J; bases not matched to a gene: 1. This CDR3 spans 14 amino acids. CDR1 MNHNS and CDR2 SASEGT come from the germline V gene.

In its sample, this clone was seen once. The rearrangement joins TRBV13 to TRBJ2-5, with no clear D. The CDR3 loop spans 11 amino acids. V dropped 4 bases and J dropped 5 bases, with 5 bases sitting between them. Germline V gives CDR1 PRHDT, CDR2 FYEKMQ (reference sequence). CDR3 nucleotides: TGTGCCAGCAGCTCCTCCGAGACCCAGTACTTC. Translation: CASSSSETQYF.

The chain recombines TRBV4-3 with TRBJ2-1; 13 nucleotides agree with TRBD2. Germline assignment: CDR1 LGHNA and CDR2 YSLEER. The CDR3 is 17 amino acids. J was trimmed by 8 bases and V by 0 bases; bases with no gene match: 7. CDR3 in amino acids: CASSQDWGTSGTDEQFF. The CDR3 nucleotides read TGCGCCAGCAGCCAAGATTGGGGGACTAGCGGGACCGATGAGCAGTTCTTC.